Listed below are T cell receptor beta chains from one sample, sequenced in a study of shared T cell receptors in the human thymus. Assay: immunoSEQ multiplex PCR; the TCRdb copy retains only in-frame clones and omits some. This sample has 700,000 or so clones, with roughly 88% found just once. The same sample was also studied in work on human thymus T cells.

The sequencing sample was made of thymocytes. Every receptor here comes from a girl under three years old with a congenital heart defect. Each CDR3 is given with its conserved first and last residue. D genes are given only for firm matches. A row's size may be missing; if present it is once, few, many or a size class.

V gene	clone size	D gene	J gene	CDR3 DNA	CDR3 protein
TRBV7-9	once	.	TRBJ2-3	TGTGCCAGCAGACAAGCCTGGGGCCCTCCTACAGATACGCAGTATTTT	CASRQAWGPPTDTQYF
TRBV25-1	few	.	TRBJ2-3	TGTGCCAGCAGTGTAAGGGGAGATACGCAGTATTTT	CASSVRGDTQYF
TRBV7-9	.	.	TRBJ1-5	TGTGCCAGCAGCCCCTCGGAGGGCTTAAGCAATCAGCCCCAGCATTTT	CASSPSEGLSNQPQHF
TRBV15	few	.	TRBJ1-3	TGTGCCACCAGCAGTCCCTTAAACACCATATATTTT	CATSSPLNTIYF
TRBV27	.	.	TRBJ1-5	TGTGCCAGCAGTCTCCCAGGGGTCGGCCAGCCCCAGCATTTT	CASSLPGVGQPQHF
TRBV7-3	.	TRBD1	TRBJ2-2	TGTGCCAGCAGCTTAATCCGGGACAGGGGGAAGAACACCGGGGAGCTGTTTTTT	CASSLIRDRGKNTGELFF
TRBV6-1	.	.	TRBJ2-5	TGTGCCAGCAGTGAATCGTCAGGGTCCCAAGAGACCCAGTACTTC	CASSESSGSQETQYF
TRBV7-2	once	.	TRBJ2-7	TGTGCCAGCAGAATTGGACTGATCCCCTACGAGCAGTACTTC	CASRIGLIPYEQYF
TRBV11-1	.	TRBD2	TRBJ2-3	TGTGCCAGCAGCCCAGCCGCTAGCGGAGATACGCAGTATTTT	CASSPAASGDTQYF
TRBV4-1	once	TRBD1	TRBJ2-7	TGCGCCAGCAGCCAAGATCTTGCCAGGGGGCTTTTTTCTGGAGAGCAGTACTTC	CASSQDLARGLFSGEQYF
TRBV6-6	once	TRBD1	TRBJ2-7	TGTGCCAGCACCCACCACCTCCGGGACAGTATCTACGAGCAGTACTTC	CASTHHLRDSIYEQYF
TRBV5-1	.	.	TRBJ2-7	TGCGCCAGCAGCTTGTTTCCGGGACTGGCCTACGAGCAGTACTTC	CASSLFPGLAYEQYF
TRBV7-6	.	TRBD2	TRBJ2-3	TGTGCCAGCAGCTTACGGCGGGGGGGCACAGATACGCAGTATTTT	CASSLRRGGTDTQYF
TRBV14	once	TRBD1	TRBJ1-2	TGTGCCAGCAGCCAAGTGGGACAGGGAGGGAACTATGGCTACACCTTC	CASSQVGQGGNYGYTF
TRBV9	.	.	TRBJ1-5	TGTGCCAGCAGCGTAGGGGCAGGGAGGGATCAGCCCCAGCATTTT	CASSVGAGRDQPQHF
TRBV13	.	.	TRBJ1-1	TGTGCCAGCAGCTTGATTCTGGGACAGAACACTGAAGCTTTCTTT	CASSLILGQNTEAFF
TRBV11-2	.	.	TRBJ1-2	TGTGCCAGCAGCCCCGGGACAAGTTTTAACGGCTACACCTTC	CASSPGTSFNGYTF
TRBV6-1	.	.	TRBJ1-2	TGTGCCACCCCGGAGGGGAATGCTAACTATGGCTACACCTTC	CATPEGNANYGYTF
TRBV7-6	.	.	TRBJ1-1	TGTGCCAGCAGCTTGTTGAAGGGGCGGGAGAACACTGAAGCTTTCTTT	CASSLLKGRENTEAFF
TRBV6-5	few	.	TRBJ1-3	TGTGCCAGCACATACAGGGAAGGAAACACCATATATTTT	CASTYREGNTIYF
TRBV28	once	TRBD1	TRBJ1-2	TGTGCCAGCACTAAGGACAGGGTCTATTCCTATGGCTACACCTTC	CASTKDRVYSYGYTF
TRBV7-2	.	.	TRBJ2-7	TGTGCCAGCAGCTTAGCGCTAAAGGGCGGGGAGCAGTACTTC	CASSLALKGGEQYF
TRBV27	.	TRBD1	TRBJ1-6	TGTGCCAGCAGTGAGACAGGGGGCAATTCACCCCTCCACTTT	CASSETGGNSPLHF
TRBV29-1	once	TRBD1	TRBJ2-2	TGCAGCGCCCTGACAGGGGGCTTTTCGAACACCGGGGAGCTGTTTTTT	CSALTGGFSNTGELFF
TRBV11-2	.	.	TRBJ2-1	TGTGCCAGCAGCTTAGACCTGGGCGCCTACAATGAGCAGTTCTTC	CASSLDLGAYNEQFF
TRBV20-1	.	.	TRBJ1-5	TGCAGTGCACCCAGGGGATGGACCCAGCATTTT	CSAPRGWTQHF
TRBV9	.	TRBD1	TRBJ1-1	TGTGCCAGCAGCGTAGGATCGGGACAGGGACTGAACACTGAAGCTTTCTTT	CASSVGSGQGLNTEAFF
TRBV4-3	.	TRBD1	TRBJ2-7	TGCGCCAGCAGCCAAGAGACGGAACAGGGGGCTGGCGGGGAGCCCTACGAGCAGTACTTC	CASSQETEQGAGGEPYEQYF
TRBV5-1	.	TRBD1	TRBJ1-6	TGCGCCAGCAGCTCCCGGGACAGCCACTTTTATAATTCACCCCTCCACTTT	CASSSRDSHFYNSPLHF
TRBV6-5	.	.	TRBJ2-3	TGTGCCAGCAGTTATGAAGCTCTGGGCACAGATACGCAGTATTTT	CASSYEALGTDTQYF
TRBV14	few	TRBD2	TRBJ2-1	TGTGCCAGCACGCTAGCGGGGGGCGGACGGTACAATGAGCAGTTCTTC	CASTLAGGGRYNEQFF
TRBV19	.	.	TRBJ1-2	TGTGCCAGTAGCGAGACCTGGCCGGGGGGTGGTGGCTACACCTTC	CASSETWPGGGGYTF
TRBV2	.	TRBD1	TRBJ1-2	TGTGCCAAATTCGCCCCCTCGCCCGATTTCTCTACAGGGGCACCCTCAAATTATGGCTACACCTTC	CAKFAPSPDFSTGAPSNYGYTF
TRBV10-3	.	TRBD2	TRBJ2-1	TGTGCCATCAGTAACTTAGCGGGGGGCCCCCGAAATGAGCAGTTCTTC	CAISNLAGGPRNEQFF
TRBV6-1	once	TRBD2	TRBJ2-3	TGTGCCAGCAGTGAAGAGCGAGCGGGGGTCGCAGATACGCAGTATTTT	CASSEERAGVADTQYF
TRBV19	.	TRBD2	TRBJ2-3	TGTGCCAGTACCCTCGGGGAGGGGCGGATAGATACGCAGTATTTT	CASTLGEGRIDTQYF
TRBV5-6	.	.	TRBJ1-1	TGTGCCAGCAGCTCCCAGGCCCCGGGGAGGAACACTGAAGCTTTCTTT	CASSSQAPGRNTEAFF
TRBV6-1	few	.	TRBJ1-4	TGTGCCAGCAGTGAAGCCCTTCAGGGCTGGGGTGAAAAACTGTTTTTT	CASSEALQGWGEKLFF
TRBV6-6	few	.	TRBJ1-1	TGTGCCAGCAGTTACACGGGGGACACTGAAGCTTTCTTT	CASSYTGDTEAFF
TRBV6-1	once	TRBD2	TRBJ2-3	TGTGCCAGCAGTGCCATGAGCGGGGGGGCCGAAGATACGCAGTATTTT	CASSAMSGGAEDTQYF